A single sample is the source of the 31 T cell receptor beta chains below, sequenced in a study of CD8 T cells in Susac syndrome. Reverse transcription used roughly 0.45 to 1 ug RNA and random hexamers. TCRdb re-analysed the immunoSEQ multiplex PCR reads in MiXCR, keeping a single row per CDR3 protein. The repertoire holds under 550,000 distinct CDR3 sequences, with more than 80% as singletons. What was sequenced was CD8+ T cells from PBMCs. The receptors stem from a human donor with multiple sclerosis.

Regarding this clonotype: The junction differs from germline at one of its ends, possibly a read error. The genes are TRBV7-7 and TRBJ1-4; D gene unclear. The CDR3 is 13 amino acids. Germline CDR1 is SSHAT and CDR2 is FNYEAQ (reference sequence). CDR3 amino acids: CASSAATNEKLFF. DNA for the CDR3: TGTGCTAGCAGCGCTGCAACTAATGAAAAACTGTTTTTT.

The chain recombines TRBV27 with TRBJ2-5; the D gene is possibly TRBD2 (7 bases). The CDR3 has 16 residues. Germline assignment: CDR1 MNHEY and CDR2 SMNVEV (reference sequence). Trimming shortened V by 6 bases and J by 7 bases, and 24 bases separated the two germline ends. The DNA for the CDR3 is TGTGCCAGCAGCCCCAGGGATAGCGAGGGGGAGGGGACCCAGTACTTC. Translating gives CASSPRDSEGEGTQYF.

V gene TRBV5-1 combines with J gene TRBJ2-7, with 8 bases fitting TRBD2. V trimming: 0 bases; J trimming: 0 bases; junction bases outside the gene matches: 2. Germline V lookup: CDR1 SGHRS, CDR2 YFSETQ. The CDR3 totals 15 residues. The CDR3 DNA is TGCGCCAGCAGCTTGGAGGGGACTAGCTCCTACGAGCAGTACTTC. This sequence encodes CASSLEGTSSYEQYF.

This clonotype was seen once. V gene TRBV7-6 combines with J gene TRBJ2-2; 10 nucleotides agree with TRBD1. Unmatched junction bases numbered 6, after V lost 4 bases and J lost 4 bases. The CDR3 has 16 residues. CDR1 and CDR2 from the germline V gene are SGHVS and FNYEAQ. The CDR3 region is CASSSRQGAGTGELFF. The CDR3 nucleotides are TGTGCCAGCAGCTCGAGACAGGGGGCAGGCACCGGGGAGCTGTTTTTT.

The chain is built from TRBV30 and TRBJ2-5; no definite D call. The CDR3 has 13 amino acids. Trimming left V 2 bases short and J 1 base short, with 8 bases between. Germline lookup yields CDR1 GTSNPN and CDR2 SVGIG (reference sequence). The CDR3 loop reads CAWSPGSQETQYF. In DNA form, the CDR3 reads TGTGCCTGGAGTCCCGGGTCCCAAGAGACCCAGTACTTC.

The chain uses TRBV5-1 and TRBJ2-1; the D is unclear. The ends were cut back, 0 bases at V and 12 bases at J, with 13 bases in the middle. In germline, CDR1 is SGHRS, CDR2 YFSETQ. The CDR3 contains 13 residues. The CDR3 sequence is CASSLDPDPSQFF. CDR3 bases: TGCGCCAGCAGCTTGGATCCCGACCCCTCGCAGTTCTTC.

This rearrangement joins TRBV18 to TRBJ1-4, with 10 bases that match TRBD1. V trimming: 0 bases; J trimming: 7 bases; junction bases outside the gene matches: 8. CDR3 length equals 17 residues. Germline loops: CDR1 KGHSH, CDR2 LQKENI. The CDR3 here is CASSPPVPGQGSEKLFF. CDR3 nucleotide sequence: TGTGCCAGCTCACCACCGGTCCCGGGACAGGGGAGTGAAAAACTGTTTTTT.

The chain is built from TRBV3-1 and TRBJ1-3; D is unresolved. V was shortened by 1 base and J by 3 bases, with 13 bases between the two germline ends. Germline-derived CDR1 and CDR2 are LGHDT and YNNKEL (reference sequence). The CDR3 is 16 residues long. CDR3 sequence (DNA): TGTGCCAGCAGCCAAGGTCAGGAGGTCTTTGGAAACACCATATATTTT. Translation gives CASSQGQEVFGNTIYF.

This chain links TRBV28 with TRBJ2-7; TRBD1 is a possible D gene (5 bases). Trimming cost V 6 bases and J 7 bases, with 16 bases left between them. Germline V gene lookup returns CDR1 MDHEN and CDR2 SYDVKM. The CDR3 length is 13 residues. This CDR3 reads CASSDSRVGEQYF. CDR3 DNA sequence: TGTGCCAGCAGCGACAGCAGAGTGGGGGAGCAGTACTTC.

The J gene is TRBJ2-5, the V gene TRBV27, with D unclear. CDR3 length: 14 amino acids. Looked up from germline, CDR1 is MNHEY and CDR2 is SMNVEV (reference sequence). V was cut by 5 bases and J by 5 bases, with 15 bases left in between. CDR3: CASSPLGETETQYF. In DNA form, the CDR3 reads TGTGCCAGCAGTCCCCTTGGGGAAACGGAGACCCAGTACTTC.

The rearrangement uses TRBV14 and TRBJ2-1; perhaps TRBD1 as D (6 bases). In germline, CDR1 is SGHDN, CDR2 FVKESK. Trimming cost V 0 bases and J 3 bases, with 12 bases left between them. The CDR3 loop spans 16 amino acids. The CDR3 reads CASSQDRTEDYNEQFF. The CDR3 DNA sequence: TGTGCCAGCAGCCAAGATAGGACAGAGGACTACAATGAGCAGTTCTTC.

This sequence joins TRBV4-1 and TRBJ2-7; D is unclear. The V gene's germline CDR1 is MGHRA and CDR2 YSYEKL. V was trimmed by 0 bases and J by 0 bases, leaving 9 bases between them. CDR3 length: 15 residues. CDR3 residues: CASSQDPRSSYEQYF. Written as DNA, the CDR3 is TGCGCCAGCAGCCAAGACCCCAGGAGCTCCTACGAGCAGTACTTC.

The chain uses TRBV2 and TRBJ1-1; D is possibly TRBD1 (5 bases). This CDR3 has 16 amino acids. Trimming stripped 6 bases from V and 2 bases from J, with 19 bases between. Germline V gives CDR1 SNHLY, CDR2 FYNNEI. CDR3 in amino acids: CASRARMTGVNTEAFF. The CDR3 DNA is TGTGCCAGCAGGGCTCGTATGACGGGGGTCAACACTGAAGCTTTCTTT.

The chain joins TRBV5-6 to TRBJ2-7; 14 bases align to TRBD2. V dropped 2 bases and J dropped 5; count of bases not matched to a gene: 9. The CDR3 is 17 residues long. Germline V CDR1 and CDR2: SGHDT, YYEEEE. CDR3 sequence: CASSLYGTSGSMHEQYF. The DNA of the CDR3 is TGTGCCAGCAGCTTATATGGGACTAGCGGGAGTATGCACGAGCAGTACTTC.

CDR3 nucleotide sequence: TGTGCCAGCAGTTTTTCAGGGCTAGAGACCCAGTACTTC. Translating it yields CASSFSGLETQYF. V and J are TRBV27 and TRBJ2-5; TRBD1 might be the D (5 bases). Germline assignment: CDR1 MNHEY and CDR2 SMNVEV (reference sequence). Trimming took 3 bases from V and 4 from J, leaving 9 bases between them. This CDR3 comprises 13 residues.

The rearrangement joins TRBV11-2 to TRBJ2-7, with D unresolved. CDR1 is SGHAT and CDR2 is FQNNGV in the germline V gene. CDR3 length: 11 residues. Trimming removed 3 bases at V and 3 bases at J, with 3 bases between. As DNA, the CDR3 is TGTGCCAGCAGCTTCATCTACGAGCAGTACTTC. This translates into CASSFIYEQYF.

The gene calls are TRBV5-4 and TRBJ1-2; D gene uncertain. Germline CDR1 and CDR2: SGHNT and YYREEE (reference sequence). V lost 2 bases, J lost 7 bases, and 27 bases lay in between. The CDR3 runs 18 residues. DNA of the CDR3: TGTGCCAGCAGCTTTACATATTCGGGTGAAAAGTCCTGGGGTGGCTACACCTTC. This sequence encodes CASSFTYSGEKSWGGYTF.

This clonotype appeared a few times. This chain joins TRBV6-1 and TRBJ2-5; D ambiguous. CDR3 length: 13 residues. V was clipped by 4 bases and J by 2 bases, with 8 bases between them. CDR1 is MNHNS and CDR2 is SASEGT in the germline V gene. The CDR3 nucleotides read TGTGCCAGCAGTGGGTCTTCACAAGAGACCCAGTACTTC. It encodes CASSGSSQETQYF.

This rearrangement joins TRBV27 to TRBJ2-7, with D perhaps matching TRBD1 or TRBD2 (5 bases each). CDR1 and CDR2 from the germline V gene are MNHEY and SMNVEV (reference sequence). Trimming shortened V by 3 bases and J by 3 bases, and 9 bases separated the two germline ends. The CDR3 is made up of 13 amino acids. CDR3 in amino acids: CASSLGDRYEQYF. CDR3 coding DNA: TGTGCCAGCAGTTTGGGGGATCGCTACGAGCAGTACTTC.

CDR3 bases: TGTGCCAGCAGCTCCCCCCGGTCGGGGGCCGAAGCTTTCTTT. It yields the protein CASSSPRSGAEAFF. V and J are TRBV5-6 and TRBJ1-1, with D maybe TRBD1 (6 bases). Germline V CDR1 and CDR2: SGHDT, YYEEEE. The V end was cut by 3 bases, the J end by 8 bases, with 17 bases between. The CDR3 spans 14 residues.

The chain has TRBV20-1 and TRBJ2-1; D call uncertain. V was cut by 7 bases and J by 4 bases, with 14 bases left in between. Germline V CDR1 and CDR2: DFQATT, SNEGSKA (reference sequence). The CDR3 consists of 13 residues. In nucleotides, the CDR3 is TGCAGTGTTTTAAAGCCGGTATACAATGAGCAGTTCTTC. Translated, it gives CSVLKPVYNEQFF.

A single count supports this clonotype. DNA of the CDR3: TGCGCCAGCAGCTTGGGGGCTAGTTCCAATGAGCAGTTCTTC. Protein sequence: CASSLGASSNEQFF. This rearrangement joins TRBV5-1 to TRBJ2-1, with D unresolved. Germline CDR1 SGHRS, CDR2 YFSETQ. Between the trimmed V and J ends, which lost 0 bases and 6 bases, there was a span of 10 bases. The CDR3 extends over 14 amino acids.

This clonotype was counted a single time. This chain uses TRBV9 with TRBJ2-2; TRBD1 aligns across 11 bases. Germline assignment: CDR1 SGDLS and CDR2 YYNGEE. CDR3 length equals 17 residues. V was clipped by 0 bases and J by 4 bases; unmatched bases: 5. The CDR3 spells CASSVDGTGGFTGELFF. In DNA form, the CDR3 reads TGTGCCAGCAGCGTAGATGGGACAGGGGGTTTCACCGGGGAGCTGTTTTTT.

A few counts support this clonotype. The chain couples TRBV6-1 to TRBJ1-2; 7 bases match TRBD1. Looked up from germline, CDR1 is MNHNS and CDR2 is SASEGT. V was clipped by 6 bases and J by 1 base; unmatched bases: 8. The CDR3 length is 15 residues. The CDR3 sequence is CASSGGQYFNYGYTF. The CDR3 region has the DNA TGTGCCAGCAGCGGGGGACAGTATTTTAACTATGGCTACACCTTC.

The V and J genes are TRBV14 and TRBJ2-3; D is perhaps TRBD2 (8 bases). The V gene lost 1 base and the J gene lost 2 bases, with 22 bases spanning the gap. The CDR3 has 19 amino acids. CDR1 and CDR2 (germline): SGHDN, FVKESK. In DNA, the CDR3 is TGTGCCAGCAGCCAAGGGGACAGAGAGACTAGCGCGTACACAGATACGCAGTATTTT. Translating it yields CASSQGDRETSAYTDTQYF.

The V gene is TRBV6-2 or TRBV6-3, the J gene TRBJ1-1, with 7 bases that match TRBD1. The CDR3 is 14 amino acids. Germline V gives CDR1 MNHEY, CDR2 SVGEGT. V shed 6 bases and J 5 bases; nucleotides not matched to a gene: 9. Here the CDR3 DNA reads TGTGCCAGCAGCTCTGACAGGGATCGAACTGAAGCTTTCTTT. Translating gives CASSSDRDRTEAFF.

The rearrangement links TRBV7-6 to TRBJ1-1; maybe TRBD1 (5 bases). This CDR3 is 15 amino acids long. Germline V gene lookup returns CDR1 SGHVS and CDR2 FNYEAQ. Trimming cost V 5 bases and J 0 bases, with 13 bases left between them. The CDR3 DNA follows: TGTGCCAGCAGCCCGACTGCAGGGATGAACACTGAAGCTTTCTTT. The encoded protein is CASSPTAGMNTEAFF.

The chain links TRBV4-1 to TRBJ1-5; D uncertain. Trimming took off 3 bases at V and 0 bases at J, with 9 bases between the two ends. This CDR3 has 15 amino acids. The germline gives CDR1 MGHRA, CDR2 YSYEKL. CDR3 loop: CASSQVTPSNQPQHF. The CDR3, as DNA: TGCGCCAGCAGCCAGGTCACCCCTAGCAATCAGCCCCAGCATTTT.

This clonotype appeared once. V and J are TRBV14 and TRBJ2-1; 11 bases fit TRBD1. CDR1 and CDR2 from the germline V gene are SGHDN and FVKESK. Trimming took 4 bases from V and 4 from J; bases not matched to a gene: 15. This CDR3 contains 19 residues. The CDR3 sequence is CASSLRTGGLPPPYNEQFF. The CDR3 coding sequence is TGTGCCAGCAGCCTCAGGACAGGGGGCCTCCCCCCTCCTTACAATGAGCAGTTCTTC.

The J gene is TRBJ2-5, the V gene TRBV7-6; TRBD1 is a possible D gene (5 bases). The CDR3 loop spans 13 amino acids. Trimming left V 2 bases short and J 7 bases short, with 11 bases between. Germline loops: CDR1 SGHVS, CDR2 FNYEAQ. The CDR3 is CASSLRGGRTQYF. DNA of the CDR3: TGTGCCAGCAGCTTAAGGGGCGGTCGGACCCAGTACTTC.

V is TRBV6-6 and J is TRBJ1-1; no definite D call. Trimming left V 0 bases short and J 3 bases short, with 8 bases between. Germline loops: CDR1 MNHNY, CDR2 SVGAGI (reference sequence). The CDR3 runs 14 residues. CDR3 sequence: CASSYSRVDTEAFF. CDR3 nucleotides: TGTGCCAGCAGTTACTCGAGGGTTGACACTGAAGCTTTCTTT.